A single sample gave rise to the 28 T cell receptor beta chains below, sequenced in a study of CD8 T cells in Susac syndrome. An amount of RNA that ranged from roughly 0.5 to 1 ug was reverse transcribed with random hexamers. From the immunoSEQ multiplex PCR reads, TCRdb called clonotypes with MiXCR, one entry per CDR3 protein. The data hold approximately 160,000 distinct CDR3 sequences, with 90% to 96% observed a single time. The specimen sequenced was CD4+ T cells from PBMCs. Every receptor here comes from a human donor with Susac syndrome.

This rearrangement joins TRBV14 to TRBJ2-1; TRBD2 matches 7 bases. V trimming: 4 bases; J trimming: 7 bases; junction bases outside the gene matches: 13. This CDR3 region has 16 residues. Germline V gives CDR1 SGHDN, CDR2 FVKESK. The DNA of the CDR3 is TGTGCCAGCAGCCCACGGGCACGGGGGGTGTGGAATGAGCAGTTCTTC. This gives the protein CASSPRARGVWNEQFF.

The V and J genes are TRBV12-3 or TRBV12-4 and TRBJ2-1; 10 positions agree with TRBD2. J was trimmed by 9 bases and V by 7 bases; bases with no gene match: 3. The CDR3 is made up of 12 amino acids. In nucleotides, the CDR3 is TGTGCCAGCACTAGCGGGGGACCTGAGCAGTTCTTC. Protein: CASTSGGPEQFF.

This clonotype was detected once. V is TRBV4-2 and J is TRBJ2-3; D not certain. Trimming shortened V by 1 base and J by 2 bases, and 10 bases separated the two germline ends. CDR3 length: 15 amino acids. Germline assignment: CDR1 LGHNA and CDR2 YNFKEQ. For the CDR3, the DNA is TGTGCCAGCAGCCAAGCTTTCACCCCCACAGATACGCAGTATTTT. This encodes CASSQAFTPTDTQYF.

CDR3 residues: CASSRDPNTGELFF. The CDR3 coding sequence is TGTGCCAGCAGTCGGGACCCGAACACCGGGGAGCTGTTTTTT. This rearrangement joins TRBV6-2 or TRBV6-3 to TRBJ2-2, with D perhaps given as TRBD1 or TRBD2 (5 bases each). CDR3 size: 14 residues. Germline CDR1 reads MNHEY; CDR2 reads SVGEGT. V dropped 5 bases and J dropped 0 bases, with 7 bases sitting between them.

V and J are TRBV15 and TRBJ2-7, with D possibly TRBD1 on 6 matching bases. The CDR3 runs 15 residues. CDR1 is LNHNV, CDR2 YYDKDF, per germline (reference sequence). The V end was cut by 0 bases, the J end by 1 base, with 10 bases between. The CDR3 DNA is TGTGCCACCAGCAGAGAGGGGGCTGGTTCCTACGAGCAGTACTTC. This gives the protein CATSREGAGSYEQYF.

This sequence joins TRBV11-2 and TRBJ2-5, with no clear D. Trimming removed 5 bases from V and 4 bases from J, with 8 bases in between. The CDR3 contains 12 residues. The germline CDR1 and CDR2 sequences are SGHAT and FQNNGV. The chain's CDR3 is CASSPERETQYF. The DNA of the CDR3 is TGTGCCAGCAGCCCCGAGAGAGAGACCCAGTACTTC.

The chain employs TRBV10-3 and TRBJ2-6; the D is unclear. Germline CDR1 reads ENHRY; CDR2 reads SYGVKD. The germline V and J ends were trimmed by 7 bases and 0 bases, with 10 bases remaining between them. The CDR3 spans 15 residues. The CDR3 nucleotides are TGTGCCATCAAGGTCGGATTCTCTGGGGCCAACGTCCTGACTTTC. It translates to CAIKVGFSGANVLTF.

The J gene is TRBJ1-5, the V gene TRBV6-6; no reliable D call. The germline V and J ends were trimmed by 0 bases and 6 bases, with 12 bases remaining between them. Germline CDR1 MNHNY, CDR2 SVGAGI (reference sequence). The length of the CDR3 is 15 residues. Here the CDR3 reads CASSYSWDRGQPQHF. CDR3 sequence (DNA): TGTGCCAGCAGTTACTCGTGGGATCGGGGTCAGCCCCAGCATTTT.

This chain joins TRBV30 and TRBJ2-6, with 10 bases aligning to TRBD1. The V segment lost 3 bases and the J segment 2 bases; nucleotides outside the gene matches: 7. CDR3 length: 17 amino acids. Germline CDR1 is GTSNPN and CDR2 is SVGIG (reference sequence). This CDR3 reads CAWSGTGALTGANVLTF. CDR3 DNA: TGTGCCTGGAGCGGGACAGGGGCACTGACTGGGGCCAACGTCCTGACTTTC. Based on the CDR3 plus reference TRBV30 and TRBJ2-6, the full variable domain is SQTIHQWPATLVQPVGSPLSLECTVEGTSNPNLYWYRQAAGRGLQLLFYSVGIGQISSEVPQNLSASRPQDRQFILSSKKLLLSDSGFYLCAWSGTGALTGANVLTFGAGSRLTVL.

The rearrangement uses TRBV7-2 and TRBJ1-3; no definite D call. The CDR3 covers 15 residues. The germline gives CDR1 SGHTA, CDR2 FQGNSA. Trimming shortened V by 6 bases and J by 2 bases, and 14 bases separated the two germline ends. The CDR3 DNA reads TGTGCCAGCAGTTGGAGGCAGAGACCTGGAAACACCATATATTTT. Amino acids: CASSWRQRPGNTIYF.

The V and J genes are TRBV5-1 and TRBJ2-5; no clear D gene. The germline V and J ends were trimmed by 0 bases and 1 base, with 7 bases remaining between them. The CDR3 runs 14 residues. The germline V gene encodes CDR1 SGHRS and CDR2 YFSETQ. The CDR3: CASSLVAPQETQYF. As DNA, the CDR3 is TGCGCCAGCAGCTTGGTCGCGCCCCAAGAGACCCAGTACTTC. Based on the CDR3 plus reference TRBV5-1 and TRBJ2-5, the full variable domain is KAGVTQTPRYLIKTRGQQVTLSCSPISGHRSVSWYQQTPGQGLQFLFEYFSETQRNKGNFPGRFSGRQFSNSRSEMNVSTLELGDSALYLCASSLVAPQETQYFGPGTRLLVL.

The chain has TRBV4-2 and TRBJ2-1, with D perhaps matching TRBD2 (6 bases). The V gene's germline CDR1 is LGHNA and CDR2 YNFKEQ. The V gene lost 0 bases and the J gene lost 0 bases, with 12 bases spanning the gap. The CDR3 runs 17 residues. The CDR3 bases are TGTGCCAGCAGCCAAGATCGGGCGGGGAGCTCCTACAATGAGCAGTTCTTC. Protein: CASSQDRAGSSYNEQFF.

This chain links TRBV11-2 with TRBJ1-6, with D unresolved. The V end was cut by 0 bases, the J end by 5 bases, with 8 bases between. The CDR3 sequence is 15 residues long. CDR1 is SGHAT, CDR2 FQNNGV, per germline. The CDR3 protein is CASSLENGHNSPLHF. Here the CDR3 DNA reads TGTGCCAGCAGCTTAGAAAACGGCCATAATTCACCCCTCCACTTT.

This rearrangement joins TRBV7-2 to TRBJ2-5, with a possible D match to TRBD2 (6 bases). Per the germline V gene, CDR1 is SGHTA and CDR2 is FQGNSA. V was trimmed by 5 bases and J by 5 bases, leaving 12 bases between them. The CDR3 runs to 13 residues. CDR3 in DNA: TGTGCCAGCAGCCGCGGGGCTGGGGAGACCCAGTACTTC. This codes for CASSRGAGETQYF.

The rearrangement uses TRBV20-1 and TRBJ2-7, with 13 bases fitting TRBD2. V shed 5 bases and J 2 bases; nucleotides not matched to a gene: 6. CDR1 is DFQATT and CDR2 is SNEGSKA in the germline V gene (reference sequence). The CDR3 sequence is 15 residues long. As DNA, the CDR3 is TGCAGTGCTGTCCCCGGGACTAGCGGGACCTACGAGCAGTACTTC. Protein: CSAVPGTSGTYEQYF.

V usage is TRBV10-3 and J usage is TRBJ2-2; D ambiguous. CDR1 and CDR2 (germline): ENHRY, SYGVKD. This CDR3 has 12 residues. V was shortened by 7 bases and J by 4 bases, with 7 bases between the two germline ends. DNA for the CDR3: TGTGCCATCACAGGAACCACCGGGGAGCTGTTTTTT. Translating gives CAITGTTGELFF.

V and J are TRBV20-1 and TRBJ2-5; TRBD1 matches at 11 bases. Trimming removed 1 base from V and 6 bases from J; junction bases left unmatched: 7. CDR1 is DFQATT, CDR2 SNEGSKA, per germline (reference sequence). The CDR3 covers 15 residues. CDR3 DNA: TGCAGTGCTAGAGCGGGACAGGGGGTCGGAAAGACCCAGTACTTC. As protein: CSARAGQGVGKTQYF.

The gene calls are TRBV20-1 and TRBJ1-1; D ambiguous. Looked up from germline, CDR1 is DFQATT and CDR2 is SNEGSKA (reference sequence). Trimming took off 3 bases at V and 8 bases at J, with 7 bases between the two ends. The CDR3 has 10 amino acids. The CDR3 region is CSASTTEAFF. The CDR3 nucleotides read TGCAGTGCTAGTACAACCGAAGCTTTCTTT.

The rearrangement joins TRBV12-3 or TRBV12-4 to TRBJ2-5; TRBD1 agrees at 9 bases. V shed 6 bases and J 4 bases; nucleotides not matched to a gene: 9. The CDR3 length is 15 residues. The CDR3 nucleotides read TGTGCCAGCAGCCTAACTACGGGACAGGGAGAGACCCAGTACTTC. Protein product: CASSLTTGQGETQYF.

The V gene is TRBV7-3, the J gene TRBJ2-3, with 7 bases identical to TRBD1. The CDR3 sequence is 15 residues long. In germline, CDR1 is SGHTA, CDR2 FQGTGA. The V segment lost 5 bases and the J segment 2 bases; nucleotides outside the gene matches: 7. The CDR3 nucleotides are TGTGCCAGCAGCCCAGACAGGGCCTACACAGATACGCAGTATTTT. This encodes CASSPDRAYTDTQYF.

This sequence joins TRBV4-1 and TRBJ1-1; TRBD1 agrees at 9 bases. CDR1 is MGHRA, CDR2 YSYEKL, per germline. CDR3 length equals 16 residues. With 1 base clipped from V and 4 bases from J, the junction kept 7 bases outside the gene matches. CDR3 DNA sequence: TGCGCCAGCAGCCAAGGGGGACAGGGCTTGACCACTGAAGCTTTCTTT. Translated: CASSQGGQGLTTEAFF.

This clonotype was counted between two and nine times. The chain joins TRBV28 to TRBJ1-1; D unclear. V was cut by 10 bases and J by 6 bases, with 12 bases left in between. Per the germline V gene, CDR1 is MDHEN and CDR2 is SYDVKM. The CDR3 has 11 amino acids. The CDR3 DNA is TGTGCCACCCGGTCGCGGCCTGAAGCTTTCTTT. This codes for CATRSRPEAFF.

CDR3 bases: TGTGCCAGCACCATGGGCCTTATCGATGAGCAGTTCTTC. This gives the protein CASTMGLIDEQFF. V usage is TRBV2 and J usage is TRBJ2-1; no reliable D call. This CDR3 has 13 amino acids. Germline CDR1 is SNHLY and CDR2 is FYNNEI. Trimming removed 7 bases at V and 8 bases at J, with 15 bases between. The whole variable domain, filled in from reference TRBV2 and TRBJ2-1, reads EPEVTQTPSHQVTQMGQEVILRCVPISNHLYFYWYRQILGQKVEFLVSFYNNEISEKSEIFDDQFSVERPDGSNFTLKIRSTKLEDSAMYFCASTMGLIDEQFFGPGTRLTVL.

The chain couples TRBV29-1 to TRBJ2-1, with 14 bases identical to TRBD2. In germline, CDR1 is SQVTM, CDR2 ANQGSEA. There are 17 residues in the CDR3. Unmatched junction bases numbered 10, after V lost 6 bases and J lost 3 bases. The CDR3 here is CSVSGLAGEPHYNEQFF. CDR3 in DNA: TGCAGCGTCTCGGGACTAGCGGGAGAGCCGCACTACAATGAGCAGTTCTTC.

This chain links TRBV3-1 with TRBJ1-5; perhaps TRBD1 as D (5 bases). CDR1 is LGHDT and CDR2 is YNNKEL in the germline V gene (reference sequence). This CDR3 has 15 amino acids. Trimming left V 3 bases short and J 4 bases short, with 13 bases between. CDR3 amino acids: CASSQGTGGNQPQHF. CDR3 sequence (DNA): TGTGCCAGCAGCCAGGGGACTGGGGGAAATCAGCCCCAGCATTTT. The complete variable domain, with remaining parts taken from reference TRBV3-1 and TRBJ1-5, reads DTAVSQTPKYLVTQMGNDKSIKCEQNLGHDTMYWYKQDSKKFLKIMFSYNNKELIINETVPNRFSPKSPDKAHLNLHINSLELGDSAVYFCASSQGTGGNQPQHFGDGTRLSIL.

The V call is TRBV12-3 or TRBV12-4, the J call TRBJ2-7; the D gene is possibly TRBD1 (6 bases). Between the trimmed V and J ends, which lost 5 bases and 4 bases, there was a span of 12 bases. This CDR3 comprises 13 residues. CDR3 residues: CASSPWGLYEQYF. In DNA form, the CDR3 reads TGTGCCAGCAGTCCTTGGGGGCTGTACGAGCAGTACTTC.

CDR3 sequence (DNA): TGTGCCTGGTCGAGAACGTCGGTCACAGATACGCAGTATTTT. Translation gives CAWSRTSVTDTQYF. The chain combines TRBV30 with TRBJ2-3; D ambiguous. Germline CDR1 GTSNPN, CDR2 SVGIG (reference sequence). CDR3 size: 14 residues. The V end was cut by 5 bases, the J end by 2 bases, with 14 bases between. Full variable domain (rest looked up from reference TRBV30 and TRBJ2-3): SQTIHQWPATLVQPVGSPLSLECTVEGTSNPNLYWYRQAAGRGLQLLFYSVGIGQISSEVPQNLSASRPQDRQFILSSKKLLLSDSGFYLCAWSRTSVTDTQYFGPGTRLTVL.

The chain joins TRBV9 to TRBJ2-5; D remains ambiguous. The V gene's germline CDR1 is SGDLS and CDR2 YYNGEE. Trimming pared 0 bases from V and 1 base from J, leaving 7 bases between. The CDR3 is made up of 14 amino acids. CDR3 nucleotide sequence: TGTGCCAGCAGCGTAGGTTTCCTCCAAGAGACCCAGTACTTC. This codes for CASSVGFLQETQYF.